This TCR beta chain appears in the sequencing data of a study of cytomegalovirus exposure and HLA in healthy donors. On the study more broadly: Around 80 million unique TCR sequences came from HLA-typed donors in an early release.

This clone was observed a single time. As yet, its antigen is unknown. At one end, the junction sequence differs from germline, possibly due to a read error. Primers for the PCR totalled 60 Vbeta and 13 Jbeta. Only in-frame clones appear in the TCRdb table, and some are missing; sequencing was by immunoSEQ multiplex PCR. The sample records 85,000 to 120,000 clones, 70% to 90% being singletons. Findings and limits, study-wide: The productive fraction for most TCR beta V segments was about 87% or about 30% in an earlier analysis.

The sample was PBMCs. The TCR was taken from a man aged 40-55 years in good health and CMV-seronegative.

CDR3 in amino acids: CATSREEDRDRSF. The CDR3 DNA sequence: TGTGCCACCAGCAGAGAAGAAGACCGGGACAGAAGCTTC. The genes are TRBV15 and TRBJ2-7; 7 bases align to TRBD1. Germline CDR1 is LNHNV and CDR2 is YYDKDF (reference sequence). This CDR3 contains 13 residues.